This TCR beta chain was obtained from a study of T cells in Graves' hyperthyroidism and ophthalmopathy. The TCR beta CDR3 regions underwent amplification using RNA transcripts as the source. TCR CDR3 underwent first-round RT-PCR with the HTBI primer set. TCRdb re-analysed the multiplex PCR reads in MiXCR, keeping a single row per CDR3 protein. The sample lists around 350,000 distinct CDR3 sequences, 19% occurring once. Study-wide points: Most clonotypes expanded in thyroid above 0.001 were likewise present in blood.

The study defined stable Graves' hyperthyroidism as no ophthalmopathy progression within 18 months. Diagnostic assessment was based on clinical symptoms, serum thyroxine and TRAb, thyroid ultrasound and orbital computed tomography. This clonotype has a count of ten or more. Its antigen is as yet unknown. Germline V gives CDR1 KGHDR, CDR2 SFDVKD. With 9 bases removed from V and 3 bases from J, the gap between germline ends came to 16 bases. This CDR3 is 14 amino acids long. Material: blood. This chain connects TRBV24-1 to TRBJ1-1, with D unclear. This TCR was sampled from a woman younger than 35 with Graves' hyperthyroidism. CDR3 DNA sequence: TGTGCCACCCAGTCGGGTGAACGGGACACTGAAGCTTTCTTT. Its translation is CATQSGERDTEAFF.